Presented here are 30 T cell receptor beta chains from one specimen sequenced in a study of blood T cell repertoires in COVID-19. The table came from immunoSEQ multiplex PCR; TCRdb's copy has only in-frame clones and leaves some out. The table lists some 260,000 clones, around 89% of them singletons. Sequenced input: PBMCs or T cells enriched from blood (not recorded which). The receptors come from a man aged 35-49 years who had recovered from COVID-19.

A word on this clone: The sample has other DNA sequences that encode this CDR3 too. This chain uses TRBV18 with TRBJ1-1, with TRBD1 identical over 7 bases. With 6 bases clipped from V and 1 base from J, the junction kept 2 bases outside the gene matches. Germline CDR1 and CDR2: KGHSH and LQKENI. The CDR3 runs 13 residues. The CDR3 nucleotides read TGTGCCAGCTCTCGACAGGGGAACACTGAAGCTTTCTTT. This sequence encodes CASSRQGNTEAFF.

CDR3 nucleotide sequence: TGTGCCAGCAGTTACCCCCCCGGGACAGGGAACGACGAGCAGTACTTC. Encoded protein: CASSYPPGTGNDEQYF. This rearrangement joins TRBV6-6 to TRBJ2-7, with TRBD1 matching over 9 bases. Germline values: CDR1 MNHNY, CDR2 SVGAGI (reference sequence). The CDR3 is 16 residues long. V lost 2 bases and J lost 5; bases outside the gene matches: 10.

The chain couples TRBV6-5 to TRBJ1-5; D possibly corresponds to TRBD1 (6 bases). Looked up from germline, CDR1 is MNHEY and CDR2 is SVGAGI. The V end was cut by 4 bases, the J end by 5 bases, with 15 bases between. The CDR3 contains 15 residues. Written as DNA, the CDR3 is TGTGCCAGCAGTTTAAGCCGGACAGTTCATCAGCCCCAGCATTTT. Translated, it gives CASSLSRTVHQPQHF.

As to this clone: The junction departs from germline at one end; a sequencing error may be responsible. This sample includes further DNA sequences coding for the same CDR3. V and J are TRBV7-2 and TRBJ2-7; the D is unclear. CDR3 size: 15 residues. The germline CDR1 and CDR2 sequences are SGHTA and FQGNSA. CDR3 sequence (DNA): TGCGCCAGCAGCTCACCAGTCTTTGGCGGTTACGAGCAGTACTTC. It yields the protein CASSSPVFGGYEQYF. Supplemented by reference TRBV7-2 and TRBJ2-7, the full variable domain reads GAGVSQSPSNKVTEKGKDVELRCDPISGHTALYWYRQSLGQGLEFLIYFQGNSAPDKSGLPSDRFSAERTGGSVSTLTIQRTQQEDSAVYLCASSSPVFGGYEQYFGPGTRLTVT.

This sequence joins TRBV13 and TRBJ2-3, with D tentatively TRBD2 (6 bases). The CDR3 length is 14 residues. Germline V gives CDR1 PRHDT, CDR2 FYEKMQ (reference sequence). Trimming pared 5 bases from V and 4 bases from J, leaving 13 bases between. CDR3 amino acids: CASSQGLFSDTQYF. The CDR3 coding sequence is TGTGCCAGCAGCCAAGGACTATTTTCAGATACGCAGTATTTT.

V usage is TRBV11-1 and J usage is TRBJ1-6; 9 bases line up with TRBD1. V was clipped by 5 bases and J by 7 bases; unmatched bases: 6. CDR3 length: 15 amino acids. Germline-derived CDR1 and CDR2 are SGHAT and FQDESV (reference sequence). The CDR3 nucleotides read TGTGCCAGCAGCGACAGGGGGTTAGGGAATTCACCCCTCCACTTT. Its protein product is CASSDRGLGNSPLHF.

The chain has TRBV11-2 and TRBJ2-7; D gene unclear. V was shortened by 1 base and J by 5 bases, with 6 bases between the two germline ends. The CDR3 contains 12 residues. Germline V gene lookup returns CDR1 SGHAT and CDR2 FQNNGV. The CDR3 DNA is TGTGCCAGCAGCTTAGTCGTTCACGAGCAGTACTTC. It yields the protein CASSLVVHEQYF.

V is TRBV7-9 and J is TRBJ2-7; 15 bases match TRBD2. J gave up 7 bases and V 5 bases, and 15 bases lay outside the gene matches. CDR3 size: 18 residues. Germline CDR1 reads SEHNR; CDR2 reads FQNEAQ (reference sequence). The CDR3: CASSQIYGLAGGHWEQYF. CDR3 DNA sequence: TGTGCCAGCAGCCAGATATACGGACTAGCGGGGGGGCATTGGGAGCAGTACTTC.

The chain couples TRBV2 to TRBJ1-1, with TRBD1 identical over 8 bases. The CDR3 consists of 14 residues. Losses at the gene ends were 6 bases for V and 4 bases for J; bases not matched to a gene: 7. Germline V lookup: CDR1 SNHLY, CDR2 FYNNEI. The CDR3 here is CASSPTGVGTEAFF. The CDR3 coding sequence is TGTGCCAGCAGCCCGACAGGGGTAGGCACTGAAGCTTTCTTT. Complete variable domain (other parts from reference TRBV2 and TRBJ1-1): EPEVTQTPSHQVTQMGQEVILRCVPISNHLYFYWYRQILGQKVEFLVSFYNNEISEKSEIFDDQFSVERPDGSNFTLKIRSTKLEDSAMYFCASSPTGVGTEAFFGQGTRLTVV.

The chain combines TRBV19 with TRBJ2-1, with 9 positions matching TRBD1. The germline V gene encodes CDR1 LNHDA and CDR2 SQIVND (reference sequence). The CDR3 covers 14 residues. The V gene end was trimmed by 7 bases and the J gene end by 4 bases; junction bases not matched to a gene: 5. The CDR3 DNA reads TGTGCCAGTACGAGGACAGGGGAGTACAATGAGCAGTTCTTC. Protein: CASTRTGEYNEQFF.

The chain joins TRBV9 to TRBJ1-1; the match to TRBD1 covers 7 bases. Germline CDR1 and CDR2: SGDLS and YYNGEE. With 0 bases clipped from V and 1 base from J, the junction kept 3 bases outside the gene matches. The CDR3 loop spans 15 amino acids. The CDR3 DNA reads TGTGCCAGCAGCGTAGAAGGGGGCTGGAACACTGAAGCTTTCTTT. Amino acids: CASSVEGGWNTEAFF. The complete variable domain, with remaining parts taken from reference TRBV9 and TRBJ1-1, reads DSGVTQTPKHLITATGQRVTLRCSPRSGDLSVYWYQQSLDQGLQFLIQYYNGEERAKGNILERFSAQQFPDLHSELNLSSLELGDSALYFCASSVEGGWNTEAFFGQGTRLTVV.

This clone was seen only once. V usage is TRBV19 and J usage is TRBJ2-3, with a possible D match to TRBD1 (6 bases). There are 15 residues in the CDR3. Trimming took 3 bases from V and 1 from J, leaving 11 bases between them. Germline CDR1 reads LNHDA; CDR2 reads SQIVND (reference sequence). CDR3 amino acids: CASSIGSGGTDTQYF. CDR3 in DNA: TGTGCCAGTAGTATCGGGTCAGGGGGCACAGATACGCAGTATTTT.

The chain recombines TRBV7-2 with TRBJ1-1; 9 positions agree with TRBD1. J lost 2 bases, V lost 3 bases, and 7 bases had no gene match. CDR3 length equals 16 residues. CDR1 is SGHTA and CDR2 is FQGNSA in the germline V gene. The CDR3 here is CASSFRGTGFNTEAFF. CDR3 bases: TGTGCCAGCAGCTTCCGAGGGACAGGGTTTAACACTGAAGCTTTCTTT.

CDR3 bases: TGTGCCAGCAGCCCCTTGGACAGGACTAACTATGGCTACACCTTC. Amino acid sequence: CASSPLDRTNYGYTF. This sequence joins TRBV28 and TRBJ1-2; 7 bases match TRBD1. V lost 6 bases and J lost 0; bases outside the gene matches: 7. The CDR3 spans 15 residues. Germline loops: CDR1 MDHEN, CDR2 SYDVKM.

The chain links TRBV7-9 to TRBJ2-1; 10 bases line up with TRBD2. Germline V lookup: CDR1 SEHNR, CDR2 FQNEAQ (reference sequence). V lost 5 bases, J lost 7 bases, and 8 bases stayed unmatched. The CDR3 extends over 15 amino acids. This CDR3 is CASSRVLAGVNEQFF. The CDR3 nucleotides read TGTGCCAGCAGCCGGGTCCTAGCGGGAGTTAATGAGCAGTTCTTC.

The chain carries TRBV19 and TRBJ2-1, with 8 bases aligning to TRBD1. The CDR3 loop spans 14 amino acids. The V and J ends lost 7 bases and 9 bases, in that order; junction bases with no gene match: 11. CDR1 and CDR2 (germline): LNHDA, SQIVND (reference sequence). The CDR3 is CASIRSGGRGEQFF. The CDR3 DNA is TGTGCCAGTATCAGATCAGGGGGCCGGGGTGAGCAGTTCTTC.

The chain recombines TRBV15 with TRBJ2-3, with TRBD1 identical over 7 bases. The germline V gene has CDR1 LNHNV and CDR2 YYDKDF (reference sequence). V lost 0 bases and J lost 2; bases outside the gene matches: 5. This CDR3 has 16 residues. CDR3 nucleotides: TGTGCCACCAGCAGAGAGACAGGGTCGAACACAGATACGCAGTATTTT. Amino acid sequence: CATSRETGSNTDTQYF.

This clone has just one count. The rearrangement joins TRBV11-2 to TRBJ2-1; 12 bases fit TRBD2. The CDR3 is 19 residues long. The V and J ends lost 2 bases and 8 bases, in that order; junction bases with no gene match: 16. Germline V gives CDR1 SGHAT, CDR2 FQNNGV. The CDR3 sequence is CASSLSGSTSGSFSYEQFF. The CDR3 bases are TGTGCCAGCAGCTTATCAGGGTCGACTAGCGGGAGTTTTAGTTATGAGCAGTTCTTC.

The CDR3 sequence: CASSLTGGRGDEQFF. The CDR3 DNA is TGTGCCAGCAGCTTAACGGGCGGGAGAGGAGATGAGCAGTTCTTC. V gene TRBV7-3 combines with J gene TRBJ2-1, with 7 bases aligning to TRBD2. Germline CDR1 and CDR2: SGHTA and FQGTGA. The CDR3 covers 15 residues. V was pared by 0 bases and J by 8 bases, with 7 bases of the junction left unmatched.

The chain links TRBV18 to TRBJ1-2, with D tentatively TRBD1 (6 bases). The germline CDR1 and CDR2 sequences are KGHSH and LQKENI. This CDR3 has 14 residues. Trimming cost V 2 bases and J 3 bases, with 10 bases left between them. The CDR3 DNA follows: TGTGCCAGCTCACCAAACAGGGTTGACTATGGCTACACCTTC. Protein sequence: CASSPNRVDYGYTF.

The chain is built from TRBV27 and TRBJ1-6; maybe TRBD1 (5 bases). Germline assignment: CDR1 MNHEY and CDR2 SMNVEV (reference sequence). CDR3 length: 15 amino acids. V was trimmed by 2 bases and J by 0 bases, leaving 5 bases between them. CDR3 coding DNA: TGTGCCAGCAGTTTACAGGGCTCCTATAATTCACCCCTCCACTTT. This gives the protein CASSLQGSYNSPLHF.

The rearrangement uses TRBV12-3 or TRBV12-4 and TRBJ1-5; D perhaps matches TRBD1 (6 bases). V shed 5 bases and J shed 4 bases, with 9 bases lying between them. The CDR3 sequence is 13 residues long. The CDR3 loop reads CASSPGENQPQHF. CDR3 sequence (DNA): TGTGCCAGCAGTCCAGGGGAGAATCAGCCCCAGCATTTT.

V gene TRBV4-2 combines with J gene TRBJ1-4; D is unresolved. V lost 2 bases, J lost 8 bases, and 15 bases lay in between. Per the germline V gene, CDR1 is LGHNA and CDR2 is YNFKEQ. The CDR3 extends over 15 amino acids. This CDR3 reads CASSQTPNLREKLFF. Here the CDR3 DNA reads TGTGCCAGCAGCCAAACCCCGAACCTACGGGAAAAACTGTTTTTT.

J is TRBJ2-3 and V is TRBV27; 13 nucleotides line up with TRBD2. V dropped 3 bases and J dropped 1; count of bases not matched to a gene: 7. This CDR3 is 18 amino acids long. CDR1 MNHEY and CDR2 SMNVEV come from the germline V gene (reference sequence). The CDR3 DNA follows: TGTGCCAGCAGTTTGGGACTAGCGGGGACGCTAGGCACAGATACGCAGTATTTT. Translating it yields CASSLGLAGTLGTDTQYF.

The chain has TRBV7-9 and TRBJ1-2; 7 bases are a match to TRBD1. V trimming: 1 base; J trimming: 4 bases; junction bases outside the gene matches: 3. Germline CDR1 reads SEHNR; CDR2 reads FQNEAQ (reference sequence). This CDR3 region has 14 residues. The CDR3 DNA sequence: TGTGCCAGCAGCTTAGGAGGGGGCAGCTATGGCTACACCTTC. Translated: CASSLGGGSYGYTF.

The chain uses TRBV19 and TRBJ1-2; D ambiguous. Germline assignment: CDR1 LNHDA and CDR2 SQIVND (reference sequence). V lost 2 bases, J lost 3 bases, and 7 bases lay in between. CDR3 length: 13 residues. CDR3 in amino acids: CASSITADYGYTF. DNA of the CDR3: TGTGCCAGTAGTATAACGGCGGACTATGGCTACACCTTC.

CDR3 bases: TGTGCCAGCAGCTCTGCAGGGGGCACTGAAGCTTTCTTT. Its protein product is CASSSAGGTEAFF. This chain joins TRBV11-3 and TRBJ1-1; 7 positions agree with TRBD1. Germline loops: CDR1 SGHNT, CDR2 YENEEA. The CDR3 extends over 13 amino acids. The trim removed 4 bases at V and 4 bases at J, leaving 3 bases unmatched.

The genes are TRBV4-2 and TRBJ1-1; D is undetermined. This CDR3 has 14 residues. Trimming cost V 0 bases and J 5 bases, with 10 bases left between them. Per germline, CDR1 LGHNA and CDR2 YNFKEQ. The CDR3 region is CASSQEARGTEAFF. CDR3 in DNA: TGTGCCAGCAGCCAAGAAGCCAGAGGAACTGAAGCTTTCTTT.

CDR3 sequence (DNA): TGCAGTGCTAGTACCCAACATGGGCTGGGAGTGAACACTGAAGCTTTCTTT. This translates into CSASTQHGLGVNTEAFF. This chain uses TRBV20-1 with TRBJ1-1; D gene ambiguous. The CDR3 sequence is 17 residues long. V was trimmed by 3 bases and J by 0 bases, leaving 20 bases between them. Germline V gives CDR1 DFQATT, CDR2 SNEGSKA (reference sequence).

The V call is TRBV19, the J call TRBJ1-2, with 9 bases aligning to TRBD1. V trimming: 6 bases; J trimming: 6 bases; junction bases outside the gene matches: 8. Germline CDR1 is LNHDA and CDR2 is SQIVND (reference sequence). The CDR3 has 14 amino acids. The CDR3 reads CASRPRTGVHGYTF. In DNA, the CDR3 is TGTGCCAGTAGACCCCGGACAGGGGTCCATGGCTACACCTTC. Full variable domain (missing parts from reference TRBV19 and TRBJ1-2): DGGITQSPKYLFRKEGQNVTLSCEQNLNHDAMYWYRQDPGQGLRLIYYSQIVNDFQKGDIAEGYSVSREKKESFPLTVTSAQKNPTAFYLCASRPRTGVHGYTFGSGTRLTVV.